This entry describes one T cell receptor beta chain. Its matching antigen is unknown. CDR3 length equals 13 residues. Germline V gene sequence: CDR1 SGHAT, CDR2 FQNNGV. Blood (approximately 2.5 ml) was collected from every donor individually. The sample originates from a study of monozygotic twins with inflammatory bowel disease. Overall study findings and caveats: Patient repertoires may have gained variability from differing immunosuppressive treatments.

Template switching appended UMIs that held a 6-nucleotide sample barcode. TCRdb reanalyzed the 5' RACE reads, giving one entry per CDR3 protein sequence and no DNA. Its table lists roughly 100,000 distinct CDR3 sequences. V is TRBV11-2 and J is TRBJ2-1. The clonotype comes from a human donor with ulcerative colitis or Crohn's disease, or a healthy co-twin of an affected twin (not recorded which). The sample taken for sequencing was blood. CDR3 sequence: CASSLGEDSGQFF. The full variable domain, completed using reference TRBV11-2 and TRBJ2-1, is EAGVAQSPRYKIIEKRQSVAFWCNPISGHATLYWYQQILGQGPKLLIQFQNNGVVDDSQLPKDRFSAERLKGVDSTLKIQPAKLEDSAVYLCASSLGEDSGQFFGPGTRLTVL.